These T cell receptor beta chains were read from a single sample in a study of beta chain features in type 1 diabetes. Sequencing was performed with immunoSEQ multiplex PCR; in TCRdb, only in-frame clones are kept and a portion is missing. In the table there are some 150,000 clones, 40% to 60% of which are singletons. Input material: Tregs from blood. Receptor source: a man younger than 35 in good health. Both conserved end residues are part of each CDR3. The D gene is left open where the match is weak. A row's size may be missing; if present it is once, few, many or a size class.

J | D | V | length | size | DNA | CDR3
TRBJ2-7 | TRBD1 | TRBV18 | 15 | - | TGTGCCAGCTCACCACCCCGACAGGGCTCCTACGAGCAGTACTTC | CASSPPRQGSYEQYF
TRBJ1-3 | TRBD1 | TRBV18 | 17 | - | TGTGCCAGCTCACCACTAGGGACAGGGATCGCTGGAAACACCATATATTTT | CASSPLGTGIAGNTIYF
TRBJ1-1 | - | TRBV20-1 | 11 | - | TGCAGTGCTAAGTTCTACAGGGTAGCTTTCTTT | CSAKFYRVAFF
TRBJ1-4 | TRBD1 | TRBV5-1 | 14 | - | TGCGCCAGCAGCCCCGGGACAGAGAATGAAAAACTGTTTTTT | CASSPGTENEKLFF
TRBJ2-6 | - | TRBV5-1 | 15 | - | TGCGCCAGCAGAAGGAGGGGGCCTGGGGCCAACGTCCTGACCTTC | CASRRRGPGANVLTF
TRBJ2-3 | - | TRBV13 | 11 | - | TGTGCCAGCAGTCAGACAGATACGCAGTATTTT | CASSQTDTQYF
TRBJ2-2 | TRBD1 | TRBV18 | 14 | - | TGTGCCAGCTCACCAGGGACAGAAACCGGGGAGCTGTTTTTT | CASSPGTETGELFF
TRBJ2-3 | - | TRBV30 | 11 | - | TGTGCCTGGAGTCCCTCTAGCGCGCAGTATTTT | CAWSPSSAQYF
TRBJ2-1 | TRBD2 | TRBV7-3 | 16 | few | TGTGCCAGCAGCTTAACGGGGCGGGAGCCGTACAATGAGCAGTTCTTC | CASSLTGREPYNEQFF
TRBJ2-7 | - | TRBV30 | 20 | - | TGTGCCTGGAGTGTTTTCTCTCCCGGGAGATTTGCCCCAAGCTCCTACGAGCAGTACTTC | CAWSVFSPGRFAPSSYEQYF
TRBJ2-7 | - | TRBV28 | 10 | once | TGTGCCAGCAGCACCTACGAGCAGTACTTC | CASSTYEQYF
TRBJ2-1 | TRBD2 | TRBV7-2 | 13 | - | TGTGCCAGCAGCGCAGCGGGAATCGGTGAGCAGTTCTTC | CASSAAGIGEQFF
TRBJ1-4 | - | TRBV4-2 | 15 | few | TGTGCCAGCAGCCAAGCAGGCCGGGGGGGTGAAAAACTGTTTTTT | CASSQAGRGGEKLFF
TRBJ2-3 | TRBD2 | TRBV28 | 18 | - | TGTGCCAGCAGTTTGGGACTAGCGACCTTTCTTAGCACAGATACGCAGTATTTT | CASSLGLATFLSTDTQYF
TRBJ2-1 | TRBD2 | TRBV13 | 15 | few | TGTGCCAGCAGCTCCTCACTCTATAGCGGGAGTGAGCAGTTCTTC | CASSSSLYSGSEQFF
TRBJ2-3 | TRBD2 | TRBV4-2 | 14 | - | TGTGCCAGCTGCGGGGGGGTTGGCACAGATACGCAGTATTTT | CASCGGVGTDTQYF
TRBJ2-4 | - | TRBV6-1 | 14 | once | TGTGCCAGCAAGAAAGACAGGGAGGTCGGCATTCAGTACTTC | CASKKDREVGIQYF
TRBJ2-1 | TRBD1 | TRBV7-9 | 15 | - | TGTGCCAGCAGCTTAGTGGCAGGGGGCTACAATGAGCAGTTCTTC | CASSLVAGGYNEQFF
TRBJ1-2 | - | TRBV28 | 12 | - | TGTGCCAGCAGTTCCCCAGCGGCCGGCTACACCTTC | CASSSPAAGYTF
TRBJ1-1 | TRBD1 | TRBV5-1 | 13 | - | TGCGCCAGTGGGGACAGATTGAACACTGAAGCTTTCTTT | CASGDRLNTEAFF
TRBJ2-2 | - | TRBV7-2 | 13 | - | TGTGCCACCCGGAGAGATCCAACCGGGGAGCTGTTTTTT | CATRRDPTGELFF
TRBJ2-2 | TRBD1 | TRBV15 | 17 | few | TGTGCCACCAGCAGAGGGACAGGCCCCGCGAACACCGGGGAGCTGTTTTTT | CATSRGTGPANTGELFF
TRBJ1-5 | TRBD1 | TRBV6-6 | 15 | - | TGTGCCAGCAGTTACATGACAGGGGGCAATCAGCCCCAGCATTTT | CASSYMTGGNQPQHF
TRBJ2-1 | TRBD2 | TRBV18 | 16 | - | TGTGCCAGCTCACTATCACTAGCGGGATCCTACAATGAGCAGTTCTTC | CASSLSLAGSYNEQFF
TRBJ2-7 | TRBD1 | TRBV7-2 | 14 | - | TGTGCCAGCTCCCTCACAACAGGGGGATACGAGCAGTACTTC | CASSLTTGGYEQYF
TRBJ2-3 | TRBD2 | TRBV29-1 | 13 | few | TGCAGCGTGACTAGCGGGGGGTGGGATACGCAGTATTTT | CSVTSGGWDTQYF
TRBJ2-1 | TRBD1 | TRBV7-7 | 17 | few | TGTGCCAGCAGCTTTTTACCGGGACAGGGTCCGTACAATGAGCAGTTCTTC | CASSFLPGQGPYNEQFF
TRBJ2-7 | TRBD1 | TRBV7-3 | 13 | - | TGTGCCAGCAGCTCGACAGGGTTAGACGAGCAGTACTTC | CASSSTGLDEQYF
TRBJ2-2 | TRBD1 | TRBV5-1 | 13 | - | TGCGCCAGCAGCCAGCGGACAGGCGGGGAGCTGTTTTTT | CASSQRTGGELFF
TRBJ1-2 | TRBD1 | TRBV28 | 14 | - | TGTGCCAGCAGTTTTGCAGGGGGGTTTTATGGCTACACCTTC | CASSFAGGFYGYTF
TRBJ2-2 | - | TRBV19 | 14 | - | TGTGCCAGTATGAAGAACACGAACACCGGGGAGCTGTTTTTT | CASMKNTNTGELFF
TRBJ2-3 | - | TRBV9 | 15 | - | TGTGCCAGCAGCGTTGCCTCCCCGCGCCCAGATACGCAGTATTTT | CASSVASPRPDTQYF
TRBJ2-7 | TRBD1 | TRBV5-1 | 13 | few | TGCGCCAGCAGCTTCCTGACAGGGCGAGAGCAGTACTTC | CASSFLTGREQYF
TRBJ2-2 | TRBD2 | TRBV2 | 16 | few | TGTGCCAGCAGTGAAGTCCGGACTAGCGGGAGCGGGGAGCTGTTTTTT | CASSEVRTSGSGELFF
TRBJ1-5 | - | TRBV19 | 14 | - | TGTGCCAGTAGTATTACCGGTAGCAATCAGCCCCAGCATTTT | CASSITGSNQPQHF
TRBJ1-6 | - | TRBV14 | 13 | - | TGTGCCAGCAGCCCTCCCAGAGGTTCACCCCTCCACTTT | CASSPPRGSPLHF